This TCR beta chain derives from a study of cytomegalovirus exposure and HLA in healthy donors. PCR employed 60 Vbeta and 13 Jbeta primers. TCRdb's copy holds only in-frame clones and misses some; the assay was immunoSEQ multiplex PCR. The repertoire has tens of thousands of clones, around two thirds of them found once; the top ten carry about 8.9%. Study-level results: In a later analysis, at a false discovery rate of 0.05, approximately 18,000 TCR beta sequences were associated with HLA alleles.

Germline V lookup: CDR1 LGHNA, CDR2 YSLEER. V was pared by 0 bases and J by 2 bases, with 13 bases between. This CDR3 contains 17 residues. Worth noting for this clone: The antigen is undetermined.

The receptor comes from a woman aged 50 to 65 in good health and CMV-seropositive. The J gene is TRBJ2-2, the V gene TRBV4-3; D not certain. Sequenced input: PBMCs. CDR3 in amino acids: CASSQDRKLSNTGELFF. For the CDR3, the DNA is TGCGCCAGCAGCCAAGATAGAAAACTATCCAACACCGGGGAGCTGTTTTTT.